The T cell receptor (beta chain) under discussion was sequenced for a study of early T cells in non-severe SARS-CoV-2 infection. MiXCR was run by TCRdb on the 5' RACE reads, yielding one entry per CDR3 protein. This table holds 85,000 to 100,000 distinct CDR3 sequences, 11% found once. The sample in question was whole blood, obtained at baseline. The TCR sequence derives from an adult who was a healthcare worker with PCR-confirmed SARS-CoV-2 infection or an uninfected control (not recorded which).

CDR3 protein: CASSEGRYNTEAFF. The CDR3 nucleotides are TGTGCCAGCAGTGAAGGCAGGTACAACACTGAAGCTTTCTTT. V usage is TRBV6-1 and J usage is TRBJ1-1, with unresolved D. V lost 1 base and J lost 2, with 8 bases in between. Per the germline V gene, CDR1 is MNHNS and CDR2 is SASEGT. The CDR3 is 14 residues long.